This T cell receptor (beta chain) was sequenced for a study of CD8+ T cells in alopecia areata. V was clipped by 1 base and J by 0 bases; unmatched bases: 10. CDR3 length equals 18 residues. The germline gives CDR1 SEHNR, CDR2 FQNEAQ (reference sequence). Once RNA had been extracted, it was reverse transcribed into cDNA to act as the sequencing template. Clones were sequenced by immunoSEQ multiplex PCR, and TCRdb holds only the in-frame ones, with some missing. The table records around 69,000 clones, approximately 64% of them present only once. This clone has just a few counts. Alopecia areata patients had lesional scalp punch biopsies and peripheral blood taken from them.

The material sequenced was CD8+ T cells sorted from blood, taken at week 0. This sequence was found in a human donor with alopecia areata. The chain couples TRBV7-9 to TRBJ2-3; 7 bases match TRBD2. This CDR3 is CASSLVRREKTSTDTQYF. CDR3 DNA: TGTGCCAGCAGCTTAGTAAGGCGGGAGAAAACTAGCACAGATACGCAGTATTTT.